Below, 19 T cell receptor beta chains from the same sample are listed, as sequenced in a study of blood T cell repertoires in COVID-19 (dated by TCRdb to 2018 to 2020). To prepare the library, the immunoSEQ multiplex PCR assay was applied. In TCRdb, the immuneACCESS table is reduced to in-frame sequences with V and J assigned. These tables do not hold every clone; where another copy was compared, an unresolved V gene accounts for under half, and the others remain unexplained. Within this sample are about 200,000 clones, with 84% of them counted one time only. The top ten clones comprise roughly a fifth of the sample. Input material: peripheral blood. These receptors came from a human donor in a cohort sampled during active COVID-19.

This clone turned up a few times. V gene TRBV5-4 combines with J gene TRBJ2-2, with TRBD2 as a possible D gene (5 bases). V was cut by 0 bases and J by 3 bases, with 9 bases left in between. Germline values: CDR1 SGHNT, CDR2 YYREEE (reference sequence). The CDR3 spans 15 residues. This CDR3 is CASSLDFGDTGELFF. CDR3 bases: TGTGCCAGCAGCTTGGATTTCGGGGACACCGGGGAGCTGTTTTTT.

DNA for the CDR3: TGTGCCAGCTCCCCGCCTGGACAGGGGAATGGCTACACCTTC. Its protein product is CASSPPGQGNGYTF. This chain joins TRBV18 and TRBJ1-2, with 9 bases matching TRBD1. The CDR3 has 14 amino acids. Germline V gene lookup returns CDR1 KGHSH and CDR2 LQKENI. The ends lost 6 bases at V and 6 bases at J; junction bases unmatched: 8.

V usage is TRBV7-3 and J usage is TRBJ2-6; unclear D gene. The CDR3 extends over 18 amino acids. Looked up from germline, CDR1 is SGHTA and CDR2 is FQGTGA. Trimming took off 5 bases at V and 0 bases at J, with 17 bases between the two ends. CDR3 DNA sequence: TGTGCCAGCAGCCCAATGGTGGCCTTAGCCTCTGGGGCCAACGTCCTGACTTTC. Its translation is CASSPMVALASGANVLTF.

The chain links TRBV28 to TRBJ1-3, with 7 bases identical to TRBD1. Germline CDR1 reads MDHEN; CDR2 reads SYDVKM. The CDR3 is 16 amino acids. Trimming removed 2 bases from V and 0 bases from J; junction bases left unmatched: 4. CDR3 region: CASSLAGGSSGNTIYF. In DNA form, the CDR3 reads TGTGCCAGCAGTTTAGCAGGGGGAAGCTCTGGAAACACCATATATTTT.

The CDR3 spells CASSLESSGGATDTQYF. The CDR3 DNA follows: TGCGCCAGCAGCTTGGAGTCTAGCGGGGGGGCCACAGATACGCAGTATTTT. This chain joins TRBV5-1 and TRBJ2-3, with TRBD2 matching over 12 bases. The germline V gene has CDR1 SGHRS and CDR2 YFSETQ. The ends lost 0 bases at V and 2 bases at J; junction bases unmatched: 4. The CDR3 consists of 17 residues.

A few counts support this clone. The chain couples TRBV18 to TRBJ1-4; unclear D gene. The CDR3 sequence is 17 residues long. With 2 bases removed from V and 3 bases from J, the gap between germline ends came to 16 bases. Germline V gene data show CDR1 as KGHSH and CDR2 as LQKENI. CDR3 in amino acids: CASSPTALGMANEKLFF. The CDR3 DNA reads as TGTGCCAGCTCACCAACCGCGTTGGGCATGGCTAATGAAAAACTGTTTTTT.

The CDR3: CASRAGTSGTYEQYF. For the CDR3, the DNA is TGTGCCAGCAGAGCTGGGACTAGCGGGACTTACGAGCAGTACTTC. The chain links TRBV2 to TRBJ2-7, with TRBD2 matching 13 bases. The junction had 6 bases not matched to a gene; V was cut back by 6 bases and J by 4 bases. CDR1 and CDR2 (germline): SNHLY, FYNNEI. CDR3 size: 15 residues.

This chain links TRBV9 with TRBJ2-6; 7 positions agree with TRBD2. The J segment lost 4 bases and the V segment lost 4 bases, leaving 14 bases of the junction unmatched. The CDR3 is 18 amino acids. Germline CDR1 SGDLS, CDR2 YYNGEE. CDR3 region: CASSPGLTGGSGANVLTF. CDR3 DNA sequence: TGTGCCAGCAGCCCCGGACTGACGGGAGGTTCCGGGGCCAACGTCCTGACTTTC.

The CDR3 sequence is CASSPRAPSTGGYEQYF. In DNA, the CDR3 is TGTGCCAGCTCACCACGGGCCCCCTCGACAGGGGGCTACGAGCAGTACTTC. The chain has TRBV18 and TRBJ2-7; 9 bases map to TRBD1. V lost 1 base to trimming and J lost 3 bases; unmatched junction nucleotides: 10. The length of the CDR3 is 17 residues. Germline V gene data show CDR1 as KGHSH and CDR2 as LQKENI.

This clone was recorded only once. The chain joins TRBV7-6 to TRBJ1-4; tentatively, D is TRBD1 (6 bases). CDR3 length equals 15 residues. Germline CDR1 reads SGHVS; CDR2 reads FNYEAQ. Trimming stripped 5 bases from V and 8 bases from J, with 18 bases between. The CDR3 sequence: CASSGPRGIGEKLFF. DNA of the CDR3: TGTGCCAGCAGCGGTCCGAGGGGGATTGGAGAAAAACTGTTTTTT.

The count of this clone is one. In nucleotides, the CDR3 is TGTGCCAGCAGTCACTCGGACAGGGCTGGCTACACCTTC. As protein: CASSHSDRAGYTF. The J gene is TRBJ1-2, the V gene TRBV12-3 or TRBV12-4, with TRBD1 matching over 8 bases. The trim removed 5 bases at V and 7 bases at J, leaving 6 bases unmatched. This CDR3 comprises 13 residues.

In this sample, this clone turned up a few times. V is TRBV10-3 and J is TRBJ1-5; 7 bases are shared with TRBD1. CDR1 and CDR2 (germline): ENHRY, SYGVKD. This CDR3 region has 13 residues. The trim removed 11 bases at V and 3 bases at J, leaving 7 bases unmatched. The CDR3 nucleotides read TGTGCCGCCGGGACAGAGCTCAATCAGCCCCAGCATTTT. This translates into CAAGTELNQPQHF.

This chain joins TRBV5-1 and TRBJ2-3; D is possibly TRBD2 (6 bases). The germline V and J ends were trimmed by 0 bases and 4 bases, with 12 bases remaining between them. Germline values: CDR1 SGHRS, CDR2 YFSETQ. The CDR3 has 15 residues. The CDR3 nucleotides are TGCGCCAGCAGCTTGGACGGGAGCCGAGCAGATACGCAGTATTTT. It specifies CASSLDGSRADTQYF. Based on the CDR3 plus reference TRBV5-1 and TRBJ2-3, the full variable domain is KAGVTQTPRYLIKTRGQQVTLSCSPISGHRSVSWYQQTPGQGLQFLFEYFSETQRNKGNFPGRFSGRQFSNSRSEMNVSTLELGDSALYLCASSLDGSRADTQYFGPGTRLTVL.

The chain is built from TRBV6-5 and TRBJ1-4; D perhaps matches TRBD1 (5 bases). The CDR3 covers 13 residues. CDR1 and CDR2 from the germline V gene are MNHEY and SVGAGI. The CDR3 region is CAAAGSGFEKLFF. Written as DNA, the CDR3 is TGTGCTGCAGCGGGCTCAGGGTTTGAAAAACTGTTTTTT.

The J gene is TRBJ2-1, the V gene TRBV2; no reliable D call. Per the germline V gene, CDR1 is SNHLY and CDR2 is FYNNEI. Trimming removed 2 bases from V and 6 bases from J, with 5 bases in between. This CDR3 is 12 amino acids long. The CDR3: CASSESGNEQFF. The CDR3 DNA reads as TGTGCCAGCAGTGAATCGGGCAATGAGCAGTTCTTC.

This chain joins TRBV18 and TRBJ2-7; the match to TRBD1 covers 10 bases. The germline V gene has CDR1 KGHSH and CDR2 LQKENI. Trimming cost V 4 bases and J 7 bases; bases outside gene matches: 7. This CDR3 is 14 amino acids long. Here the CDR3 DNA reads TGTGCCAGCTCACAAGGGGACAGGGGCTATGAGCAGTACGTC. Its translation: CASSQGDRGYEQYV.

The chain recombines TRBV2 with TRBJ2-1; D might be TRBD2 (6 bases). The length of the CDR3 is 14 residues. Trimming cost V 4 bases and J 3 bases, with 10 bases left between them. Germline V gene lookup returns CDR1 SNHLY and CDR2 FYNNEI. CDR3 region: CASSGAGIYNEQFF. The CDR3 nucleotides are TGTGCCAGCAGTGGCGCGGGGATCTACAATGAGCAGTTCTTC.

The chain employs TRBV9 and TRBJ2-7; TRBD2 might be the D (5 bases). Germline lookup yields CDR1 SGDLS and CDR2 YYNGEE. V was pared by 2 bases and J by 1 base, with 10 bases between. The CDR3 runs to 14 residues. The DNA for the CDR3 is TGTGCCAGCAGCGTGTCGACGGGATCCTACGAGCAGTACTTC. Its translation: CASSVSTGSYEQYF.

The chain employs TRBV11-2 and TRBJ1-2; maybe TRBD1 (6 bases). CDR1 and CDR2 from the germline V gene are SGHAT and FQNNGV. The CDR3 loop spans 15 amino acids. V was shortened by 4 bases and J by 6 bases, with 18 bases between the two germline ends. This CDR3 is CASSSGGRRGDGYTF. The CDR3, as DNA: TGTGCCAGCAGCTCGGGGGGGCGCAGGGGAGATGGCTACACCTTC.